The 14 T cell receptor gamma chains listed next were all sequenced from one sample in a study of gamma delta lymphoproliferative disorders and STAT genes. TCRdb re-called the multiplex PCR reads using CATT. The repertoire consists of more than 2,500 gamma-chain clones, with approximately 8% occurring once and the leading ten covering about 16%. The receptor sequences were amplified from genomic DNA of peripheral blood mononuclear cells. Sequences were obtained from blood. The receptors originated from a human donor in good health.

This clone is classed as medium-sized. Here the CDR3 DNA reads TGTGCTGCGTGGGATTATCAGAGGGAGAAACTCTTT. It encodes CAAWDYQREKLF. V gene TRGV10 combines with J gene TRGJ1 or TRGJ2. No J gene is reported in TCRdb; it was inferred here by comparing the DNA with germline. TRGV10 carries the ORF label, with uncertain function. After removal of 8 bases from V and 11 bases from J, the junction contained 13 bases not matched to a gene. CDR3 size: 12 residues.

In this sample, this clone is medium-sized. The same CDR3 arises from other DNA sequences in this sample as well. The chain is built from TRGV4 and TRGJ1 or TRGJ2. Germline matching of the DNA provided the J gene here, since TCRdb leaves it blank. V trimming: 1 base; J trimming: 2 bases; junction bases outside the gene matches: 2. This CDR3 is 13 amino acids long. CDR1 EGSTGY and CDR2 YDSYTSSV come from the germline V gene. DNA of the CDR3: TGTGCCACCTGGGATGGTCATTATTATAAGAAACTCTTT. Protein sequence: CATWDGHYYKKLF.

This clone is deemed medium-sized. J is TRGJ1 or TRGJ2 and V is TRGV5. In the absence of a J gene in TCRdb, the DNA was matched to germline to assign it here. Trimming removed 0 bases from V and 6 bases from J; junction bases left unmatched: 5. This CDR3 is 13 amino acids long. Germline CDR1 and CDR2: VINAFY and YDVSNSKD. The CDR3 coding sequence is TGTGCCACCTGGGACAGGGGGGTTTATAAGAAACTCTTT. Its translation is CATWDRGVYKKLF.

By its share, this clone is medium-sized. The rearrangement joins TRGV2 to TRGJ1 or TRGJ2. TCRdb carries no J gene annotation; the J gene was assigned here by matching the DNA with germline. CDR3 length equals 11 residues. Losses at the gene ends were 1 base for V and 6 bases for J; bases not matched to a gene: 0. Germline assignment: CDR1 EGSNGY and CDR2 YDSYNSKV. Here the CDR3 DNA reads TGTGCCACCTGGGACGGTTATAAGAAACTCTTT. Translated: CATWDGYKKLF.

Within the sample, this clone is medium-sized (0.01 to 0.1%). The CDR3: CALWEVEGELGKKIKVF. CDR3 in DNA: TGTGCCTTGTGGGAGGTGGAAGGGGAGTTGGGCAAAAAAATCAAGGTATTT. The chain is built from TRGV9 and TRGJP. The J gene, absent from TCRdb, was called here by matching the DNA to germline. Germline CDR1 GITISATS, CDR2 ISYDGTV (reference sequence). V lost 0 bases, J lost 7 bases, and 6 bases stayed unmatched. CDR3 length: 17 residues.

The sample holds many counts of this clone. Other DNA variants within this sample encode the same CDR3. The gene calls are TRGV8 and TRGJ1 or TRGJ2. Matching the DNA to germline supplied the J gene, which TCRdb does not give. Germline assignment: CDR1 VENAVY and CDR2 YDSYNSRV. J lost 2 bases, V lost 2 bases, and 6 bases had no gene match. The CDR3 sequence is 14 residues long. The chain's CDR3 is CATWDILYYYKKLF. CDR3 bases: TGTGCCACCTGGGATATCCTTTATTATTATAAGAAACTCTTT.

This clone is categorized as medium-sized. The chain carries TRGV11 and TRGJ1 or TRGJ2. Matching the DNA to germline supplied the J gene, which TCRdb does not give. TRGV11 is flagged as an ORF with uncertain function. The CDR3 is 15 amino acids. Unmatched junction bases numbered 9, after V lost 4 bases and J lost 3 bases. The CDR3 nucleotides read TGTGCCTGCTGGATTAGTTCTATTTTTTATTATAAGAAACTCTTT. This encodes CACWISSIFYYKKLF.

This clone is deemed medium-sized. This chain connects TRGV5 to TRGJ1 or TRGJ2. Here the J gene was assigned by germline matching of the DNA, as TCRdb has none. Unmatched junction bases numbered 13, after V lost 4 bases and J lost 4 bases. Germline V CDR1 and CDR2: VINAFY, YDVSNSKD. This CDR3 region has 15 residues. The CDR3 loop reads CATWDPGGEYYKKLF. CDR3 in DNA: TGTGCCACCTGGGATCCAGGGGGGGAGTATTATAAGAAACTCTTT.

By share, this clone counts as medium-sized. The chain joins TRGV8 to TRGJ1 or TRGJ2. No J gene is reported in TCRdb; it was inferred here by comparing the DNA with germline. The CDR3 spans 13 residues. After removal of 1 base from V and 4 bases from J, the junction contained 4 bases not matched to a gene. Germline V gene data show CDR1 as VENAVY and CDR2 as YDSYNSRV. The CDR3 sequence: CATWDSCYYKKLF. In nucleotides, the CDR3 is TGTGCCACCTGGGATAGTTGCTATTATAAGAAACTCTTT.

This clone showed up just a few times. The protein that TCRdb holds for this DNA derives from a much larger clone and differs from the translated DNA at residue 4, which likely indicates a read error; the protein shown here is translated from the DNA. The rearrangement joins TRGV10 to TRGJ1 or TRGJ2. The J gene, left out of TCRdb, was set here by checking the DNA against germline. TRGV10 is an open reading frame, and its role is uncertain. The CDR3 has 13 residues. V shed 11 bases and J 7 bases; nucleotides not matched to a gene: 15. The CDR3 loop reads CAARVLSRYKKLF. The DNA for the CDR3 is TGTGCTGCGCGGGTTTTAAGTCGATATAAGAAACTCTTT.

This clone was recorded at least ten times. The rearrangement links TRGV5 to TRGJ1 or TRGJ2. The J gene comes from matching the DNA to germline here; TCRdb lacks it. The CDR3 spans 11 residues. Germline-derived CDR1 and CDR2 are VINAFY and YDVSNSKD. V trimming: 3 bases; J trimming: 10 bases; junction bases outside the gene matches: 6. CDR3 sequence: CATWDVEKKLF. CDR3 DNA: TGTGCCACCTGGGACGTTGAAAAGAAACTCTTT.

Within the sample, this clone is medium-sized (0.01 to 0.1%). Other DNA sequences in this sample translate to the same CDR3. The chain employs TRGV10 and TRGJP1. Matching the DNA to germline supplied the J gene, which TCRdb does not give. TRGV10 is filed as an ORF, its function uncertain. V was clipped by 8 bases and J by 8 bases; unmatched bases: 9. CDR3 length: 13 residues. For the CDR3, the DNA is TGTGCTGCGTGGGATCTAGGGGGTTGGTTCAAGATATTT. It specifies CAAWDLGGWFKIF.

A note on this clone: No DNA is shown, since the ends of the CDR3 on it are uncertain; the CDR3 is the one TCRdb lists. No J gene was named, though the V gene is TRGV11. TRGV11 is an open reading frame whose function is uncertain. The CDR3 length equals 20 residues, ends included. The CDR3 protein is CACWIRPFIIRNSLAVEQHF.

This clone is medium-sized within its sample. The chain uses TRGV10 and TRGJP1. TCRdb carries no J gene annotation; the J gene was assigned here by matching the DNA with germline. TRGV10 is recorded as an ORF, its role being uncertain. The CDR3 has 11 residues. The V gene end was trimmed by 9 bases and the J gene end by 7 bases; junction bases not matched to a gene: 3. CDR3 protein: CAACSGWFKIF. The CDR3 DNA reads TGTGCTGCGTGTAGTGGTTGGTTCAAGATATTT.